Listed below are T cell receptor beta chains from one sample, sequenced in a study of blood T cell repertoires in COVID-19. The assay was immunoSEQ multiplex PCR, and TCRdb's table has in-frame clones only and misses some. In the table there are hundreds of thousands of clones, under 95% of which are singletons. Sequencing used peripheral blood. These receptor sequences come from a woman aged 18-29 years who had recovered from COVID-19. The CDR3 runs from the conserved cysteine through the conserved F or W. A D gene is named only where the DNA matches it firmly. A clone size is listed for some rows: how often the clone was seen (once, few, many), or a class if it is expanded.

j_call d_call v_call clone_size cdr3_aa cdr3_nt
TRBJ2-1 - TRBV27 - CASSLLAISSYNEQFF TGTGCCAGCAGTTTATTAGCGATAAGCTCCTACAATGAGCAGTTCTTC
TRBJ2-5 - TRBV25-1 - CASSEWLEETQYF TGTGCCAGCAGTGAATGGTTGGAGGAGACCCAGTACTTC
TRBJ2-5 TRBD2 TRBV30 - CAWNRRGGRETQYF TGTGCCTGGAACCGCCGGGGGGGGCGGGAGACCCAGTACTTC
TRBJ1-5 TRBD1 TRBV6-2/TRBV6-3 - CASSYALGQGGNQPQHF TGTGCCAGCAGTTACGCGTTGGGACAGGGAGGGAATCAGCCCCAGCATTTT
TRBJ2-3 - TRBV30 - CAWSVIGTDTQYF TGTGCCTGGAGTGTGATAGGCACAGATACGCAGTATTTT
TRBJ2-5 TRBD1 TRBV29-1 - CSVGQGAGETQYF TGCAGCGTTGGGCAGGGGGCGGGGGAGACCCAGTACTTC
TRBJ2-2 TRBD2 TRBV4-3 - CASRGGAYTGELFF TGCGCCAGCCGGGGGGGGGCCTACACCGGGGAGCTGTTTTTT
TRBJ1-1 - TRBV12-5 once CASGFGPNTEAFF TGTGCTAGTGGTTTTGGCCCGAACACTGAAGCTTTCTTT
TRBJ2-1 TRBD2 TRBV2 - CASSGDGRGNEQFF TGTGCCAGCAGTGGGGATGGGAGGGGCAATGAGCAGTTCTTC
TRBJ1-5 - TRBV18 - CASSPQENRGQPQHF TGTGCCAGCTCACCGCAGGAGAATAGGGGTCAGCCCCAGCATTTT
TRBJ1-1 - TRBV9 once CASSVDPRTGSTEAFF TGTGCCAGCAGCGTAGATCCTCGTACAGGGAGCACTGAAGCTTTCTTT
TRBJ2-2 TRBD2 TRBV4-3 - CASRRRLAGRNGELFF TGCGCCAGCAGACGGCGGCTAGCGGGGAGGAACGGGGAGCTGTTTTTT
TRBJ2-3 TRBD2 TRBV4-3 - CASSQEWPAGGSDTQYF TGCGCCAGCAGCCAAGAATGGCCAGCGGGAGGGTCAGATACGCAGTATTTT
TRBJ1-5 TRBD1 TRBV10-2 - CASSEKDRGGQPQHF TGCGCCAGCAGTGAGAAAGACAGGGGGGGCCAGCCCCAGCATTTT
TRBJ1-1 - TRBV15 - CATSRDRLATEAFF TGTGCCACCAGCAGAGATCGGTTAGCCACTGAAGCTTTCTTT
TRBJ1-3 - TRBV24-1 - CATSETGISGNTIYF TGTGCCACCAGTGAAACAGGCATTTCTGGAAACACCATATATTTT
TRBJ2-1 TRBD2 TRBV29-1 - CSVDSGRTYNEQFF TGCAGCGTGGATAGCGGGAGAACCTACAATGAGCAGTTCTTC
TRBJ2-5 TRBD1 TRBV7-7 once CASSSSGGPGETQYF TGTGCCAGCAGCTCCTCAGGGGGCCCGGGGGAGACCCAGTACTTC
TRBJ2-5 - TRBV14 - CASSQWLVAQETQYF TGTGCCAGCAGCCAATGGCTGGTGGCACAAGAGACCCAGTACTTC
TRBJ1-2 - TRBV7-2 - CASSSGSSYGYTF TGTGCCAGCAGTTCCGGGTCGAGCTATGGCTACACCTTC
TRBJ2-2 TRBD1 TRBV19 - CASNIPGQATSNTGELFF TGTGCCAGTAATATACCGGGACAGGCGACTTCAAACACCGGGGAGCTGTTTTTT
TRBJ2-1 TRBD2 TRBV11-3 - CASSAGTSGASPYNEQFF TGTGCCAGCAGCGCCGGGACTAGCGGGGCTAGCCCCTACAATGAGCAGTTCTTC
TRBJ2-3 TRBD1 TRBV24-1 - CATSPQGQGTDTQYF TGTGCCACCAGTCCCCAGGGACAGGGGACAGATACGCAGTATTTT
TRBJ1-1 - TRBV21-1 - CASSRPTVRGTEAFF TGTGCCAGCAGCAGACCAACCGTCAGGGGCACTGAAGCTTTCTTT
TRBJ2-5 TRBD2 TRBV11-2 once CASSLDRLAGWETQYF TGTGCCAGCAGCTTAGATCGGCTAGCGGGATGGGAGACCCAGTACTTC
TRBJ2-3 TRBD2 TRBV24-1 - CATSDWRGSSDTQYF TGTGCCACCAGTGATTGGCGCGGGAGTTCAGATACGCAGTATTTT
TRBJ2-2 - TRBV9 once CASSVTKTNTGELFF TGTGCCAGCAGCGTCACTAAGACCAACACCGGGGAGCTGTTTTTT
TRBJ1-3 TRBD1 TRBV5-1 - CASSPDRGSGNTIYF TGCGCCAGCAGCCCCGACAGGGGTTCTGGAAACACCATATATTTT
TRBJ1-5 TRBD1 TRBV6-6 few CASSRTGNQPQHF TGTGCCAGCAGTCGGACAGGGAATCAGCCCCAGCATTTT
TRBJ2-1 TRBD2 TRBV2 - CASCLAGGGNEQFF TGTGCCAGCTGTTTAGCGGGAGGTGGCAATGAGCAGTTCTTC
TRBJ1-2 - TRBV29-1 - CSVALRQNYGYTF TGCAGCGTTGCACTAAGGCAAAACTATGGCTACACCTTC
TRBJ2-1 - TRBV20-1 - CSARLYNEQFF TGCAGTGCTAGACTCTACAATGAGCAGTTCTTC
TRBJ2-1 TRBD2 TRBV9 - CASSVVAAGVNNEQFF TGTGCCAGCAGCGTAGTAGCAGCGGGGGTTAACAATGAGCAGTTCTTC
TRBJ1-2 TRBD1 TRBV7-9 - CASSSPWTGDSGYTF TGTGCCAGCAGCTCCCCTTGGACAGGGGATTCTGGCTACACCTTC
TRBJ1-2 - TRBV7-2 once CASTRDTLVKSTF TGTGCCAGCACCAGGGACACCCTGGTTAAATCCACCTTC
TRBJ2-1 TRBD2 TRBV7-2 - CASSLGLAGGVNEQFF TGTGCCAGCAGCTTGGGACTAGCGGGAGGGGTAAATGAGCAGTTCTTC
TRBJ2-5 - TRBV7-9 - CASSLPLETQYF TGTGCCAGCAGCCTCCCACTAGAGACCCAGTACTTC
TRBJ2-5 TRBD2 TRBV5-1 - CASSFRPGGQETQYF TGCGCCAGCAGCTTTCGACCGGGAGGGCAAGAGACCCAGTACTTC
TRBJ2-3 TRBD2 TRBV15 - CATRRSGGTDTQYF TGTGCCACCAGAAGGAGCGGGGGCACAGATACGCAGTATTTT
TRBJ2-1 TRBD2 TRBV7-2 - CASSLTLAGATGYNEQFF TGTGCCAGCAGCTTAACGCTAGCGGGAGCTACGGGGTACAATGAGCAGTTCTTC
TRBJ2-1 TRBD1 TRBV27 - CASSSTITGGRGYNEQFF TGTGCCAGCAGTTCGACGATAACAGGGGGTAGAGGCTACAATGAGCAGTTCTTC
TRBJ2-3 TRBD2 TRBV28 few CASSLSLAGDTQYF TGTGCCAGCAGTTTGAGTCTAGCGGGAGATACGCAGTATTTT
TRBJ1-1 - TRBV7-2 - CASSLVPRNSEAFF TGTGCCAGCAGCTTAGTGCCCCGCAACTCCGAAGCTTTCTTT
TRBJ2-5 - TRBV30 - CACTGRMLEETQYF TGTGCCTGTACCGGGAGAATGCTAGAGGAGACCCAGTACTTC
TRBJ2-3 TRBD2 TRBV5-4 - CASSLRGLAGGTDTQYF TGTGCCAGCAGCTTGAGGGGACTAGCAGGGGGCACAGATACGCAGTATTTT
TRBJ1-5 - TRBV5-6 - CASSLAGNSQPQHF TGTGCCAGCAGCTTGGCGGGGAATAGTCAGCCCCAGCATTTT
TRBJ2-2 - TRBV9 - CASTKGGVKNTGELFF TGTGCCAGCACCAAGGGGGGGGTAAAGAACACCGGGGAGCTGTTTTTT
TRBJ2-3 - TRBV20-1 - CSGLADTQYF TGCAGTGGCCTAGCAGATACGCAGTATTTT
TRBJ2-3 - TRBV6-5 - CASSYSGGLSTDTQYF TGTGCCAGCAGTTACTCCGGGGGGCTAAGCACAGATACGCAGTATTTT
TRBJ1-1 TRBD1 TRBV15 - CATSRGDRVGGVAFF TGTGCCACCAGCAGGGGGGACAGGGTGGGCGGTGTAGCTTTCTTT
TRBJ2-1 TRBD1 TRBV18 - CASSQDRYNEQFF TGTGCCAGCTCACAGGACAGGTACAATGAGCAGTTCTTC
TRBJ1-5 TRBD1 TRBV12-5 few CASGPTTGIGNQPQHF TGTGCTAGTGGTCCCACGACAGGGATTGGCAATCAGCCCCAGCATTTT
TRBJ2-1 TRBD2 TRBV4-3 - CASSQDSTSGSGNEQFF TGCGCCAGCAGCCAAGATTCGACTAGCGGGAGCGGCAATGAGCAGTTCTTC
TRBJ1-1 - TRBV19 - CASSIGTLNTEAFF TGTGCCAGTAGTATTGGGACATTGAACACTGAAGCTTTCTTT
TRBJ2-1 - TRBV20-1 - CSASRTSTADEQFF TGCAGTGCTAGTCGTACTAGCACCGCCGATGAGCAGTTCTTC